The clone carrying this T cell receptor beta chain occurred a few times. Its antigen remains unidentified. These data belong to a study of Tregs in tolerant kidney transplant recipients. Notes on the study in general: For some patients, primers changed over time, blocking nucleotide-level comparison. Activated donor B cell expansion appeared to reveal the most relevant donor-specific TCRbeta repertoire.

The repertoire was sequenced with immunoSEQ multiplex PCR; TCRdb's copy has only in-frame clones and lacks some. The repertoire holds 90,000 to 130,000 clones, with roughly 90% as singletons. CDR1 and CDR2 (germline): KGHSH, LQKENI. CDR3 length equals 13 residues. Deletions cut 6 bases from V and 7 bases from J, with 15 bases between. Source: CD4+ T cells from blood, taken before the transplant. The rearrangement uses TRBV18 and TRBJ1-2; no firm D call. This sequence was found in a human donor who received a combined kidney and bone marrow transplant. This chain's CDR3 is CASSAEWSSGYTF. CDR3 nucleotide sequence: TGTGCCAGCTCCGCGGAGTGGAGTAGTGGCTACACCTTC.